This TCR beta chain originates from a study of T cells in localized non-small cell lung cancer. The CDR3 loop spans 12 amino acids. Trimming took off 7 bases at V and 6 bases at J, with 12 bases between the two ends. Germline V gene data show CDR1 as MNHEY and CDR2 as SVGAGI. Measured with immunoSEQ multiplex PCR; TCRdb has only the in-frame clones, and not every one. The sample contains approximately 89,000 clones, about three quarters of which appear only once. This clonotype was sampled from a man between 35 and 75 years old with stage II squamous cell lung carcinoma. Sequenced here: PBMCs, sampled before any cancer treatment. This rearrangement joins TRBV6-5 to TRBJ2-5; the D is unclear. The CDR3, as DNA: TGTGCCAGCAAACACCCCTCTCAGACCCAGTACTTC. Its translation: CASKHPSQTQYF.